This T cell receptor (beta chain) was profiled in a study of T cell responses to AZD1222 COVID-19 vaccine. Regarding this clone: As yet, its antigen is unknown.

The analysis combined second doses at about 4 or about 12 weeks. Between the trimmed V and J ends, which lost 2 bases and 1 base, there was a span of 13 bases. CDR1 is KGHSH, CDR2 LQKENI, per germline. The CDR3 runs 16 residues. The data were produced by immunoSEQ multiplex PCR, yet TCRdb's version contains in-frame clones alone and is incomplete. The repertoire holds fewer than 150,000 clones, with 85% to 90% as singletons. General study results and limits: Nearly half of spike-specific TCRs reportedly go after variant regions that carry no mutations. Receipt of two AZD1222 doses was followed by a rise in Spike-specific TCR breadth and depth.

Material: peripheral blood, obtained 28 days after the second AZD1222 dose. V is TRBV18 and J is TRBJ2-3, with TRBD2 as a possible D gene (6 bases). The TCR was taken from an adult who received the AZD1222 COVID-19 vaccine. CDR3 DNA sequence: TGTGCCAGCTCACCATTTGCTAGCGACCGCACAGATACGCAGTATTTT. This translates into CASSPFASDRTDTQYF.